This is a list of T cell receptor beta chains from one sample in a study of T cell repertoires in cytomegalovirus infection. MiXCR, applied by TCRdb to the reads, yields one record per CDR3 protein. The sample consists of some 600,000 distinct CDR3 sequences, 24% of them appearing once. What was sequenced was CD8+ T cells from PBMCs. These receptor sequences come from a human donor in good health (CMV status not recorded). Some clones in this sample may be carry-over from other donors' samples. CDR3s include the opening cysteine and the closing phenylalanine or tryptophan. Each record gives: clone size, J gene, V gene, D gene, CDR3 protein, CDR3 DNA. The D gene is left open where the match is weak. For some rows the clone size is stated as once, few or many, or as a class when expanded; others skip it.

>-|TRBJ1-1|TRBV29-1|-
CSARGQDTEAFF
TGCAGCGCCCGGGGGCAGGACACTGAAGCTTTCTTT
>-|TRBJ1-6|TRBV15|TRBD1
CATSSPGQDNSPLHF
TGTGCCACCAGTTCTCCGGGACAGGATAATTCACCCCTCCACTTT
>few|TRBJ2-3|TRBV20-1|-
CSARDFGQGGITDTQYF
TGCAGTGCTAGAGATTTCGGCCAGGGCGGAATCACAGATACGCAGTATTTT
>many|TRBJ2-1|TRBV7-2|-
CASSFLAANNEQFF
TGTGCCAGCAGCTTCCTAGCAGCTAACAATGAGCAGTTCTTC
>few|TRBJ2-1|TRBV6-2/TRBV6-3|-
CASSYSRDQTYNEQFF
TGTGCCAGCAGTTACTCGAGGGACCAAACCTACAATGAGCAGTTCTTC
>-|TRBJ2-3|TRBV20-1|TRBD2
CSVSTSGETDTQYF
TGCAGTGTCTCGACTAGCGGGGAGACAGATACGCAGTATTTT
>-|TRBJ2-5|TRBV7-6|-
CASSTDLAAETQYF
TGTGCCAGCAGCACTGACTTGGCGGCAGAGACCCAGTACTTC
>few|TRBJ1-1|TRBV14|-
CASSRRDLINTEAFF
TGTGCCAGCAGCCGACGGGACCTGATTAACACTGAAGCTTTCTTT
>-|TRBJ2-2|TRBV6-2/TRBV6-3|TRBD2
CASTGLAANTGELFF
TGTGCCAGCACCGGACTAGCGGCCAACACCGGGGAGCTGTTTTTT
>-|TRBJ2-1|TRBV7-9|-
CASSSGWERHNEQFF
TGTGCCAGCAGCTCTGGGTGGGAGCGCCACAATGAGCAGTTCTTC
>-|TRBJ2-3|TRBV25-1|TRBD1
CASSKGARKDTQYF
TGTGCCAGCAGTAAGGGGGCGAGGAAAGATACGCAGTATTTT
>many|TRBJ2-5|TRBV7-2|-
CASSLGRLQETQYF
TGTGCCAGCAGCTTAGGACGGCTACAAGAGACCCAGTACTTC
>-|TRBJ1-5|TRBV10-3|TRBD1
CAISEFRDRGLYSNQPQHF
TGTGCCATCAGTGAGTTCCGGGACAGGGGGCTTTATAGCAATCAGCCCCAGCATTTT
>-|TRBJ1-2|TRBV4-2|-
CASSQGEGGTSYGYTF
TGTGCCAGCAGCCAAGGGGAGGGTGGCACCTCCTATGGCTACACCTTC
>-|TRBJ1-1|TRBV29-1|TRBD1
CSVRSGQGATEAFF
TGCAGCGTTAGGTCGGGACAGGGGGCGACTGAAGCTTTCTTT
>many|TRBJ1-1|TRBV28|-
CASSFAENTEAFF
TGTGCCAGCAGTTTTGCAGAAAACACTGAAGCTTTCTTT
>many|TRBJ2-1|TRBV29-1|-
CSVDPTENNEQFF
TGCAGCGTTGATCCCACAGAGAACAATGAGCAGTTCTTC
>-|TRBJ1-5|TRBV20-1|TRBD1
CSARDRDRSYSNQPQHF
TGCAGTGCTAGAGATAGGGACAGAAGTTATAGCAATCAGCCCCAGCATTTT
>-|TRBJ1-1|TRBV20-1|TRBD1
CSARDYQTGYSIEAFF
TGCAGTGCTAGAGATTACCAGACAGGGTACTCTATTGAAGCTTTCTTT
>-|TRBJ1-1|TRBV23-1|-
CASSQFLDGAFF
TGCGCCAGCAGTCAATTCCTCGACGGGGCTTTCTTT
>many|TRBJ2-1|TRBV6-1|-
CASIIGAGALSKQFF
TGTGCCAGCATCATCGGGGCGGGGGCCCTCTCAAAGCAGTTCTTC
>-|TRBJ1-1|TRBV19|-
CASSLSSLNTEAFF
TGTGCCAGTAGTCTTTCAAGTTTGAACACTGAAGCTTTCTTT
>-|TRBJ2-7|TRBV6-1|TRBD2
CASTLWGAGGLHEQYF
TGTGCCAGCACCCTCTGGGGGGCGGGGGGTCTCCACGAGCAGTACTTC